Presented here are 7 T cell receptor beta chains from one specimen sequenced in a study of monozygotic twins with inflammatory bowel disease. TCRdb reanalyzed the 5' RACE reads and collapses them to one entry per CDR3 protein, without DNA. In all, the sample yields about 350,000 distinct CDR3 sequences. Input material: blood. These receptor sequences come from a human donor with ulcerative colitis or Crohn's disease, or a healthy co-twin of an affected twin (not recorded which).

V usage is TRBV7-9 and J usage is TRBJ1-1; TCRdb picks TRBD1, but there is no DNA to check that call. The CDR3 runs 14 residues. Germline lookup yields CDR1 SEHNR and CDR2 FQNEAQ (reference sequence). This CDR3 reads CASSSTTGVTEAFF.

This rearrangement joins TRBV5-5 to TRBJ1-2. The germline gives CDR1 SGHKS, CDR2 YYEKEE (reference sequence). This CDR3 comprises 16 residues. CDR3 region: CASSLGSGREADGYTF.

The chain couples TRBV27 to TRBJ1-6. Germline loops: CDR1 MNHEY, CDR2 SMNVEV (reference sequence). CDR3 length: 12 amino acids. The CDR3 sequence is CASSFSRSPLHF.

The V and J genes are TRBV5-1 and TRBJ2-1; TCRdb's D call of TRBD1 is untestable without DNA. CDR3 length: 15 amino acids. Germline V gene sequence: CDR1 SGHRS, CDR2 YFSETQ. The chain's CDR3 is CASSLVADGNNEQFF.

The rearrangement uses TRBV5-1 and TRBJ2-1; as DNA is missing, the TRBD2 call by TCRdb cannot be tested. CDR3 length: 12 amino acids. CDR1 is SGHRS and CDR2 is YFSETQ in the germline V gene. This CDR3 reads CASRGGLDEQFF.

CDR3: CASSLMGRRANYGYTF. The chain uses TRBV5-6 and TRBJ1-2. The CDR3 has 16 amino acids. Germline assignment: CDR1 SGHDT and CDR2 YYEEEE.

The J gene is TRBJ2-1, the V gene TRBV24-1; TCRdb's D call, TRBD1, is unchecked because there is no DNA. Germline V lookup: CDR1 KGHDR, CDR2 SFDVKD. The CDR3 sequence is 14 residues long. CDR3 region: CATSDIQGWNEQFF.